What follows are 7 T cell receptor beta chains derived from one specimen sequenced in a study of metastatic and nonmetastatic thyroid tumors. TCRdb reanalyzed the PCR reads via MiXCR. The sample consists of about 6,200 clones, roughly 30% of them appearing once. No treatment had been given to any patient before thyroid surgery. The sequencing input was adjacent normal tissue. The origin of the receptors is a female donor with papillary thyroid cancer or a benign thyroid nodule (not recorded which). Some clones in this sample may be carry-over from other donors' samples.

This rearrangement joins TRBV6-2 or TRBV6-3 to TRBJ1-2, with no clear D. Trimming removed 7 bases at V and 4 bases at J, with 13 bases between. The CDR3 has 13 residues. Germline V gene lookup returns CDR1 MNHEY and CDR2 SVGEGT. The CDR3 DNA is TGTGCCAGCACCTCCGGGTTGTTCTATGGCTACACCTTC. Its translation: CASTSGLFYGYTF.

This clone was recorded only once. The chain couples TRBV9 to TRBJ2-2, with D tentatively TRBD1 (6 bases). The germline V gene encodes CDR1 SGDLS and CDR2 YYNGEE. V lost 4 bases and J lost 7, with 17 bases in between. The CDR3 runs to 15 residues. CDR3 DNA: TGTGCCAGCAGCCCAAGGACAGCCCCGAGCGGGGAGCTGTTTTTT. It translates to CASSPRTAPSGELFF.

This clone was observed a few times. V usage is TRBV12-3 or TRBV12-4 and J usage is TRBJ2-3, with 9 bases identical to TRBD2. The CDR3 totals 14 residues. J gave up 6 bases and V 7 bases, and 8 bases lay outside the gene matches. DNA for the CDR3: TGTGCCAGCAAAGATAGCGGGAGTGGGGATACGCAGTATTTT. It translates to CASKDSGSGDTQYF.

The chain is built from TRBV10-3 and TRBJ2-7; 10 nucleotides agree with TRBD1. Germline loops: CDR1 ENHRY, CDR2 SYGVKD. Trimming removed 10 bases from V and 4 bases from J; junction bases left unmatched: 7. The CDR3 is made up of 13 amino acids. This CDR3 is CATKDRGLYEQYF. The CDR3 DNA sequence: TGTGCCACCAAGGACAGGGGGTTATACGAGCAGTACTTC.

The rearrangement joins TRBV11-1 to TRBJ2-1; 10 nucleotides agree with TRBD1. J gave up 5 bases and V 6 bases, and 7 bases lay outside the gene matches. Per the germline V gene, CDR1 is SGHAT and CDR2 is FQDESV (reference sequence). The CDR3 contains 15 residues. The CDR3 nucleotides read TGTGCCAGCAGTTTCAGACAGGGGGCCAACAATGAGCAGTTCTTC. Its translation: CASSFRQGANNEQFF.

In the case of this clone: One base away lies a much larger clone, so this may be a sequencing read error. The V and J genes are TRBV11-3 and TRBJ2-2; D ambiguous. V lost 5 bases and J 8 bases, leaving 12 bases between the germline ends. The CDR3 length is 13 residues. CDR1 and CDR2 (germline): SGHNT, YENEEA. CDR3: CASSQDRIGELFF. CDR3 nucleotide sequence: TGTGCCAGCAGCCAAGATCGGATAGGGGAGCTGTTTTTT.

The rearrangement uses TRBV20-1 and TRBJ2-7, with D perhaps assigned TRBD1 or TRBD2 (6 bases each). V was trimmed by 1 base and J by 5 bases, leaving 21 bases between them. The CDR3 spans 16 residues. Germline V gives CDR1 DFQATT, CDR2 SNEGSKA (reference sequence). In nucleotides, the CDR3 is TGCAGTGCTAGAGCGGGGGCGATCCCTAGTTTGCACGAGCAGTACTTC. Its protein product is CSARAGAIPSLHEQYF.